This TCR beta chain derives from a study of post-analysis software for immune sequencing data. Unique molecular identifiers were present in the TCR beta cDNA libraries. A population of 1 to 10 million T cells gave rise to roughly 490,000 cDNA molecules. TCRdb ran MiXCR on the PCR reads and lists one entry per CDR3 protein. Seen here are around 250,000 distinct CDR3 sequences, 30% to 45% observed once, and the top ten hold around 4.7%. This clonotype was observed many times. The antigen is not known. Germline V gene lookup returns CDR1 MNHEY and CDR2 SMNVEV (reference sequence). The CDR3 is 15 residues long. V lost 5 bases, J lost 5 bases, and 18 bases lay in between. Study-level findings and limits: Five or six TRBV segments, including TRBV5-6, TRBV5-1 and TRBV20-1, were more frequent in patients than controls. Same-batch samples co-clustered strongly by F measure. Comparison with controls showed significantly lower normalized Chao1 diversity in multiple sclerosis patients.

The chain combines TRBV27 with TRBJ2-5; possible D gene TRBD2, 6 bases. Material for sequencing was blood. This receptor was obtained from a girl aged 5 to 17 with multiple sclerosis. The CDR3 sequence: CASSPRDSGRETQYF. The CDR3 DNA is TGTGCCAGCAGTCCGCGGGACTCAGGGAGGGAGACCCAGTACTTC.